This T cell receptor beta chain is drawn from a study of shared clonotypes between healthy human individuals. Study-level results: Estimated richness was generally greater in naive than memory subsets.

Notes on this clone: Its cognate antigen is unknown.

CD8 cells classed as naive were CD45RO-negative and positively selected for CCR7, excluding terminally differentiated effector memory CD45RA+ cells. Generated by immunoSEQ multiplex PCR, the TCRdb table keeps only in-frame clones and is missing some. Of more than 550,000 clones listed, 92% were seen once; the top ten hold 24%. The V and J ends lost 4 bases and 6 bases, in that order; junction bases with no gene match: 11. Germline V gene sequence: CDR1 SGHVS, CDR2 FNYEAQ. This CDR3 is built from 17 residues. The genes are TRBV7-6 and TRBJ2-1; 11 bases are shared with TRBD2. This receptor was obtained from a man aged 30 to 45 in good health. Source material: naive CD8+ T cells sorted from blood. As DNA, the CDR3 is TGTGCCAGCAGCTCGAACTTAGCGGGAGGGCCCTCCAATGAGCAGTTCTTC. Its translation is CASSSNLAGGPSNEQFF.